Below, 3 T cell receptor beta chains from the same sample are listed, as sequenced in a study of CD8+ T cells in alopecia areata. Extracted RNA was reverse transcribed, and the resulting cDNA served as sequencing template. This table comes from immunoSEQ multiplex PCR, and its TCRdb copy is limited to in-frame clones, with some not included. This table holds 150,000 to 200,000 clones, approximately 59% found once. The starting material was CD4+ T cells sorted from blood, obtained at week 0. These receptors came from a human donor with alopecia areata.

The rearrangement joins TRBV4-1 to TRBJ1-2, with D perhaps matching TRBD1 (5 bases). V was cut by 0 bases and J by 4 bases, with 6 bases left in between. Germline CDR1 reads MGHRA; CDR2 reads YSYEKL. The CDR3 is 13 residues long. The DNA of the CDR3 is TGCGCCAGCAGCCAAGATGGGGGCTATGGCTACACCTTC. Protein: CASSQDGGYGYTF.

This clone was seen a single time. The CDR3 bases are TGTGCCAGCAGCTTAGACAGCGGGGGACCCTACAATGAGCAGTTCTTC. Translated: CASSLDSGGPYNEQFF. The rearrangement joins TRBV7-2 to TRBJ2-1; 8 nucleotides line up with TRBD2. V was clipped by 1 base and J by 2 bases; unmatched bases: 4. The germline V gene encodes CDR1 SGHTA and CDR2 FQGNSA. The CDR3 totals 16 residues.

The chain links TRBV27 to TRBJ1-6; maybe TRBD1 (5 bases). Trimming removed 6 bases from V and 7 bases from J, with 16 bases in between. The CDR3 has 15 amino acids. CDR1 and CDR2 (germline): MNHEY, SMNVEV (reference sequence). CDR3 coding DNA: TGTGCCAGCAGAGTCGGGGGTTCGGGGAATTCACCCCTCCACTTT. This gives the protein CASRVGGSGNSPLHF.